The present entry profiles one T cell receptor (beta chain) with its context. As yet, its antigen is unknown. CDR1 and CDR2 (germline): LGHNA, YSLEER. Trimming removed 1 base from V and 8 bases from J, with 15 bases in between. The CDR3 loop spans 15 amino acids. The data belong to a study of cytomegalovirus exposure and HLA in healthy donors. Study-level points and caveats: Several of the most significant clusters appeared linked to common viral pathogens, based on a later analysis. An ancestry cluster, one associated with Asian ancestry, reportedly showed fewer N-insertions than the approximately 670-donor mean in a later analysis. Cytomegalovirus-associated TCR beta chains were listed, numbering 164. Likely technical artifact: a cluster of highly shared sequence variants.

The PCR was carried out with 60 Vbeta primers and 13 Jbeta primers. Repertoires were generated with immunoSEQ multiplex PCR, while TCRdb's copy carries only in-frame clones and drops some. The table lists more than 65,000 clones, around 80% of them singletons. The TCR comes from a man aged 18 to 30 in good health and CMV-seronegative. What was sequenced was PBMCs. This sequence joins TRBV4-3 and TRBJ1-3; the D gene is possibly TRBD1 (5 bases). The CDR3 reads CASSQVFGALYTIYF. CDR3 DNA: TGCGCCAGCAGCCAAGTCTTTGGGGCCTTATACACCATATATTTT.